These T cell receptor beta chains were read from a single sample in a study of cytomegalovirus exposure and HLA in healthy donors. Profiling relied on immunoSEQ multiplex PCR, and the TCRdb table lists in-frame clones only, not all of them. The sample spans approximately 110,000 clones; the ten largest clones claim 2% to 2.5%. Sequencing used PBMCs. The receptors here all came from a man between 40 and 49 years old in good health and CMV-seronegative. CDR3s include the opening cysteine and the closing phenylalanine or tryptophan. Fields, in order: V gene, J gene, D gene, CDR3 DNA, CDR3 protein. A D gene is named only where the DNA matches it firmly.

TRBV5-1	TRBJ2-5	TRBD2	TGCGCCAGCAGCTTTACGGGACTAGCGTTGCGGGAGACCCAGTACTTC	CASSFTGLALRETQYF
TRBV6-5	TRBJ2-7	TRBD1	TGTGCCAGCAGTTACCTGGGAGGACAGGGTCCTCACGAGCAGTACTTC	CASSYLGGQGPHEQYF
TRBV7-6	TRBJ2-2	-	TGTGCCAGCAGCTCCGGACTAAACCAGGCCGGGGAGCTGTTTTTT	CASSSGLNQAGELFF
TRBV7-9	TRBJ2-3	-	TGTGCCAGCAGCTTATTAAGCCAGGGTGGCACAGATACGCAGTATTTT	CASSLLSQGGTDTQYF
TRBV5-5	TRBJ2-1	TRBD2	TGTGCCAGCAGCTCAACCGGGACTAGTTTTAATGAGCAGTTCTTC	CASSSTGTSFNEQFF
TRBV2	TRBJ1-4	-	TGTGCCAGCAGCGAAACAGGGCCATGGAGAGAAAAACTGTTTTTT	CASSETGPWREKLFF
TRBV9	TRBJ2-1	-	TGTGCCAGCAGCCGAGGTAGCGGCCACTCCTACAATGAGCAGTTCTTC	CASSRGSGHSYNEQFF
TRBV5-1	TRBJ2-2	TRBD2	TGCGCCAGCAGCCCGGACCTAGCGGGAGCCGGGGAGCTGTTTTTT	CASSPDLAGAGELFF
TRBV5-6	TRBJ2-5	TRBD2	TGTGCCAGCAGCGCCGCGGGGGACTTGCGGGAGGTATTCGAGACCCAGTACTTC	CASSAAGDLREVFETQYF
TRBV28	TRBJ2-7	TRBD1	TGTGCCAGCAGTTTAACTAGGTACAGGGGTAGTGGGAACGAGCAGTACTTC	CASSLTRYRGSGNEQYF
TRBV11-2	TRBJ2-1	TRBD1	TGTGCCAGCAGACTTGACAGGGTCTCCTACAATGAGCAGTTCTTC	CASRLDRVSYNEQFF
TRBV18	TRBJ2-3	TRBD2	TGTGCCAGCTCACCGGGAACTAGCGGGAGTACGCAGTATTTT	CASSPGTSGSTQYF
TRBV10-3	TRBJ1-1	-	TGTGCCATCAGTGAGTCCGATTTCGCGGGGACTGAAGCTTTCTTT	CAISESDFAGTEAFF
TRBV6-1	TRBJ1-1	TRBD1	TGTGCCAGCAGACAGGGGAGCACTGAAGCTTTCTTT	CASRQGSTEAFF
TRBV7-9	TRBJ2-7	TRBD2	TGTGCCAGCAGCCTGGGACTAGCTCCTCACGAGCAGTACTTC	CASSLGLAPHEQYF
TRBV6-5	TRBJ2-7	-	TGTGCCAGCACCAAAAGAGGGACTTCCACCTACGAGCAGTACTTC	CASTKRGTSTYEQYF
TRBV7-3	TRBJ2-7	TRBD2	TGTGCCAGCAGCCGGTCCGGGGACCCGGGGGGCGAGCAGTACTTC	CASSRSGDPGGEQYF
TRBV6-5	TRBJ2-7	TRBD2	TGTGCCAGCAGACGTAGCGGGAGAGGAGGCTACGAGCAGTACTTC	CASRRSGRGGYEQYF
TRBV6-5	TRBJ1-2	-	TGTGCCAGCAGTTACGACAGGATCTATGGCTACACCTTC	CASSYDRIYGYTF
TRBV5-6	TRBJ1-1	-	TGTGCCAGCAGCTTGGCCGGGGAGGGGTCGTACACTGGAGCTTTCTTT	CASSLAGEGSYTGAFF
TRBV19	TRBJ1-2	-	TGTGCCAGTAGTCCCGAGGACAGCAGTGTTAACTATGGCTACACCTTC	CASSPEDSSVNYGYTF
TRBV4-1	TRBJ1-6	TRBD1	TGCGCCAGCAGCCCCCGGGACAGGGGGGACTCACCCCTCCACTTT	CASSPRDRGDSPLHF
TRBV2	TRBJ2-4	-	TGTGCCAGCAGTGCGGACGGGAGAGCCAAAAACATTCAGTACTTC	CASSADGRAKNIQYF
TRBV11-2	TRBJ1-1	TRBD1	TGTGCCAGCAGCTACCTGGACAGGGGGACTGAAGCTTTCTTT	CASSYLDRGTEAFF
TRBV14	TRBJ2-5	TRBD2	TGTGCCAGCAGCCAATTAGCGGGAGAGTTTGAGACCCAGTACTTC	CASSQLAGEFETQYF
TRBV5-1	TRBJ1-2	TRBD1	TGCGCCAGCAGCTCCGGGACAGCTGGTGGCTACACCTTC	CASSSGTAGGYTF
TRBV19	TRBJ1-4	-	TGTGCCAGTACCGCCGGACAGAAAAGTGAAAAACTGTTTTTT	CASTAGQKSEKLFF
TRBV5-1	TRBJ2-2	TRBD2	TGCGCCAGCAGCTTGAGCGGGAGAAGCACCGGGGAGCTGTTTTTT	CASSLSGRSTGELFF
TRBV6-5	TRBJ2-1	-	TGTGCCAGCACCACCACCTACAGCTCCTACAATGAGCAGTTCTTC	CASTTTYSSYNEQFF
TRBV27	TRBJ2-7	TRBD2	TGTGCCAGCAAGGGACTAGCGGGAGGTCCAGTGTTCGAGCAGTACTTC	CASKGLAGGPVFEQYF
TRBV7-9	TRBJ2-6	TRBD1	TGTGCCAGCACGGGTAGGGACAGGGAGACTTTC	CASTGRDRETF
TRBV29-1	TRBJ2-1	-	TGCAGCGTCCCTAACGGGAGTGGTGAGCAGTTCTTC	CSVPNGSGEQFF
TRBV9	TRBJ1-4	-	TGTGCCAGCAGCGTAGGGCCCGCGGAGGCTAATGAAAAACTGTTTTTT	CASSVGPAEANEKLFF
TRBV2	TRBJ1-3	-	TGTGCCAGCAGTGAGCGGGGAGCTGGAAACACCATATATTTT	CASSERGAGNTIYF
TRBV10-2	TRBJ2-1	TRBD2	TGCGCCAGCAATTCCTTAGCGGGAGGCCCCCGCTCCTACAATGAGCAGTTCTTC	CASNSLAGGPRSYNEQFF
TRBV4-1	TRBJ1-2	TRBD1	TGCGCCAGCAGCCAAGGTTACAGGGGGGGTGGCTACACCTTC	CASSQGYRGGGYTF
TRBV2	TRBJ2-7	-	TGTGCCAGCAGTTCAGGGCTTAGCTCCTACGAGCAGTACTTC	CASSSGLSSYEQYF
TRBV25-1	TRBJ1-1	TRBD1	TGTGCCAGCAGTGAACCGGGACAGGTATTCTCTGAAGCTTTCTTT	CASSEPGQVFSEAFF
TRBV11-3	TRBJ1-1	-	TGTGCCAGCAGCTTCGGGGTTGAAGCTTTCTTT	CASSFGVEAFF
TRBV7-8	TRBJ1-1	TRBD1	TGTGCCAGCAGCAAACCCCTGACAGGGTTGGACACTGAAGCTTTCTTT	CASSKPLTGLDTEAFF
TRBV6-6	TRBJ2-2	-	TGTGCCAGCAGTTACCTACCCGAAAACACCGGGGAGCTGTTTTTT	CASSYLPENTGELFF
TRBV9	TRBJ2-3	-	TGTGCCAGCAGCGTTCTGCCTGGCGGAGGGGATGGGGATACGCAGTATTTT	CASSVLPGGGDGDTQYF
TRBV29-1	TRBJ1-1	-	TGCAGCGCCGGAGAGGGCACTGAAGCTTTCTTT	CSAGEGTEAFF
TRBV5-4	TRBJ1-2	TRBD1	TGTGCCAGCAGCTCGGGGACAGGGCGCTATGGCTACACCTTC	CASSSGTGRYGYTF
TRBV10-2	TRBJ2-7	-	TGCGCCAGCAGCGAGGGGGGGAGGGTCGAGCAGTACTTC	CASSEGGRVEQYF
TRBV5-6	TRBJ2-7	-	TGTGCCAGCAGCCCCAGGGGAAGTCAGGCCGCCTACGAGCAGTACTTC	CASSPRGSQAAYEQYF
TRBV29-1	TRBJ1-2	TRBD1	TGCAGCGTCGCCGGACAGGGGGCATATGGCTACACCTTC	CSVAGQGAYGYTF
TRBV18	TRBJ1-5	-	TGTGCCAGCTCACCCGATCCAGGGTACAATCAGCCCCAGCATTTT	CASSPDPGYNQPQHF
TRBV6-5	TRBJ1-2	-	TGTGCCAGCAGTTACTCGACTACAGGGACATGGGGCTACACCTTC	CASSYSTTGTWGYTF
TRBV30	TRBJ2-7	TRBD1	TGTGCCTGGAGTGTCGGGACAGGGAAAGGCGAGCAGTACTTC	CAWSVGTGKGEQYF
TRBV5-1	TRBJ2-7	TRBD2	TGCGCCAGCAGCTTGGCCGGTGGCGGGAGGACGAGCTCCTACGAGCAGTACTTC	CASSLAGGGRTSSYEQYF
TRBV5-4	TRBJ2-7	-	TGTGCCAGCAGCTTGGATCAGGGCAGATACTACGAGCAGTACTTC	CASSLDQGRYYEQYF
TRBV9	TRBJ1-4	TRBD1	TGTGCCAGCAGCGAAGGGACAGGCCATAATGAAAAACTGTTTTTT	CASSEGTGHNEKLFF
TRBV9	TRBJ2-1	-	TGTGCCAGCAGCCCCCAAGGGGCCTCCTGGAATGAGCAGTTCTTC	CASSPQGASWNEQFF
TRBV4-1	TRBJ2-7	TRBD2	TGCGCCAGCAGCCAAGAAATAGGACTAGCGGGATTCTACTACGAGCAGTACTTC	CASSQEIGLAGFYYEQYF
TRBV29-1	TRBJ1-1	-	TGCAGCGTTTTTCAGGGGACTGAAGCTTTCTTT	CSVFQGTEAFF
TRBV28	TRBJ2-4	-	TGTGCCAGCAGTTTGTACAGAGAAGGAGCCAAAAACATTCAGTACTTC	CASSLYREGAKNIQYF
TRBV11-2	TRBJ2-7	TRBD2	TGTGCCAGCCACCCGGGAGGTCCCTACGAGCAGTACTTC	CASHPGGPYEQYF
TRBV10-3	TRBJ2-1	TRBD1	TGTGCCATCAGTGAGACGGGACAGGGGAATAATGAGCAGTTCTTC	CAISETGQGNNEQFF
TRBV13	TRBJ2-2	TRBD2	TGTGCCAGCAGCTTAAGGTCTAGCGGGTTTCCCGGGGAGCTGTTTTTT	CASSLRSSGFPGELFF